The 8 T cell receptor beta chains reported below all come from one sample, sequenced in a study of radiation and T cells in renal cell carcinoma. Time point defined: blood 2 weeks post-SBRT. Treatment noted: 15 Gy SBRT to primary tumor, nephrectomy 4 weeks later. Profiled with immunoSEQ multiplex PCR; TCRdb holds only in-frame clones, not every one. The sample holds around 120,000 clones, about 81% seen once. The sequenced sample was blood, obtained from a patient whose treatment included radiotherapy and nephrectomy. These receptors all come from a woman aged 60-75 years with renal cell carcinoma.

The chain carries TRBV6-1 and TRBJ2-3, with D uncertain. The germline gives CDR1 MNHNS, CDR2 SASEGT. The CDR3 totals 13 residues. The germline V and J ends were trimmed by 4 bases and 0 bases, with 5 bases remaining between them. CDR3 in amino acids: CASSGFSTDTQYF. CDR3 nucleotides: TGTGCCAGCAGTGGGTTCAGCACAGATACGCAGTATTTT.

The rearrangement joins TRBV19 to TRBJ1-5, with a tentative D call TRBD1 (6 bases). Germline CDR1 is LNHDA and CDR2 is SQIVND (reference sequence). V was cut by 5 bases and J by 0 bases, with 26 bases left in between. The CDR3 is 20 residues long. The CDR3 sequence is CASSSPAGDPSPYSNQPQHF. The DNA of the CDR3 is TGTGCCAGTAGTTCCCCAGCAGGGGACCCCTCCCCTTATAGCAATCAGCCCCAGCATTTT. The variable domain in full, completed from reference TRBV19 and TRBJ1-5, reads DGGITQSPKYLFRKEGQNVTLSCEQNLNHDAMYWYRQDPGQGLRLIYYSQIVNDFQKGDIAEGYSVSREKKESFPLTVTSAQKNPTAFYLCASSSPAGDPSPYSNQPQHFGDGTRLSIL.

The gene calls are TRBV6-5 and TRBJ2-5; 7 positions match TRBD1. Germline lookup yields CDR1 MNHEY and CDR2 SVGAGI. Trimming at V came to 6 bases and at J to 5 bases, leaving 6 bases not matched to a gene. There are 13 residues in the CDR3. CDR3 region: CASRRGPGETQYF. CDR3 nucleotides: TGTGCCAGCAGAAGGGGGCCCGGGGAGACCCAGTACTTC.

The chain uses TRBV11-2 and TRBJ2-7; D perhaps matches TRBD1 (6 bases). Trimming shortened V by 5 bases and J by 3 bases, and 14 bases separated the two germline ends. Germline CDR1 reads SGHAT; CDR2 reads FQNNGV. CDR3 length equals 14 residues. Written as DNA, the CDR3 is TGTGCCAGCAGCACCTGGACAGATGTCTACGAGCAGTACTTC. It translates to CASSTWTDVYEQYF. The full variable domain, in which reference TRBV11-2 and TRBJ2-7 provide the parts outside the CDR3, is EAGVAQSPRYKIIEKRQSVAFWCNPISGHATLYWYQQILGQGPKLLIQFQNNGVVDDSQLPKDRFSAERLKGVDSTLKIQPAKLEDSAVYLCASSTWTDVYEQYFGPGTRLTVT.

This chain joins TRBV6-6 and TRBJ2-5; tentatively, D is TRBD1 or TRBD2 (5 bases each). The CDR3 has 14 amino acids. Trimming removed 10 bases at V and 0 bases at J, with 15 bases between. Germline V CDR1 and CDR2: MNHNY, SVGAGI (reference sequence). Here the CDR3 DNA reads TGTGCCACCTACCGGGGCAGCTACCAAGAGACCCAGTACTTC. It yields the protein CATYRGSYQETQYF.

V is TRBV28 and J is TRBJ2-5, with TRBD1 matching 7 bases. V dropped 4 bases and J dropped 3; count of bases not matched to a gene: 5. The CDR3 spans 14 residues. Looked up from germline, CDR1 is MDHEN and CDR2 is SYDVKM. The DNA of the CDR3 is TGTGCCAGCAGTTCCGCCGGGACAGAAGAGACCCAGTACTTC. Translated, it gives CASSSAGTEETQYF.

The chain joins TRBV2 to TRBJ1-1; a possible D gene is TRBD1 (5 bases). In germline, CDR1 is SNHLY, CDR2 FYNNEI. The CDR3 consists of 13 residues. Trimming removed 6 bases at V and 5 bases at J, with 13 bases between. Written as DNA, the CDR3 is TGTGCCAGCAGCCTTAGCGGGGGTACTGAAGCTTTCTTT. Translated: CASSLSGGTEAFF.

As for this clone: A read error may produce the germline difference seen at one junction end. This chain connects TRBV5-1 to TRBJ2-7; TRBD2 agrees at 8 bases. CDR3 length: 15 amino acids. The germline V gene encodes CDR1 SGHRS and CDR2 YFSETQ. This CDR3 reads CASSLGSSGFYGQYF. CDR3 bases: TGCGCCAGCAGCTTGGGGTCTAGCGGGTTCTACGGGCAGTACTTC.